These 8 T cell receptor beta chains were all obtained from the same sample, sequenced in a study of cytomegalovirus exposure and HLA in healthy donors. PCR used 60 Vbeta primers and 13 Jbeta primers. Generated by immunoSEQ multiplex PCR, the TCRdb table keeps only in-frame clones and is missing some. The repertoire holds 150,000 to 200,000 clones, with around 79% as singletons. The sequencing sample was made of PBMCs. The receptor source for this set is a man aged 45 to 65 in good health and CMV-seropositive.

In its sample, this clone was seen once. The chain couples TRBV6-6 to TRBJ1-4; tentatively, D is TRBD1 (5 bases). Trimming took off 4 bases at V and 4 bases at J, with 16 bases between the two ends. The CDR3 contains 16 residues. CDR1 is MNHNY and CDR2 is SVGAGI in the germline V gene (reference sequence). This CDR3 is CASSSPPGPDNEKLFF. The CDR3 coding sequence is TGTGCCAGCAGTTCCCCCCCAGGGCCGGATAATGAAAAACTGTTTTTT.

The rearrangement links TRBV5-1 to TRBJ2-1; tentatively, D is TRBD1 (8 bases). The germline gives CDR1 SGHRS, CDR2 YFSETQ. There are 15 residues in the CDR3. The ends were cut back, 0 bases at V and 6 bases at J, with 13 bases in the middle. For the CDR3, the DNA is TGCGCCAGCAGCTTGGTACAGGGGGAGGGCAATGAGCAGTTCTTC. This gives the protein CASSLVQGEGNEQFF.

The gene calls are TRBV7-2 and TRBJ1-1; D remains unclear. Germline V gene sequence: CDR1 SGHTA, CDR2 FQGNSA. Trimming stripped 9 bases from V and 0 bases from J, with 11 bases between. The CDR3 contains 13 residues. As DNA, the CDR3 is TGTGCCAGTACCTTACAGATGAACACTGAAGCTTTCTTT. It yields the protein CASTLQMNTEAFF.

CDR3 bases: TGTGCCAGCAGCCAAACGACAGGGACCGGGGAGCTGTTTTTT. It yields the protein CASSQTTGTGELFF. The chain has TRBV7-7 and TRBJ2-2; 7 nucleotides match TRBD1. Per the germline V gene, CDR1 is SSHAT and CDR2 is FNYEAQ (reference sequence). The CDR3 consists of 14 residues. J gave up 5 bases and V 5 bases, and 5 bases lay outside the gene matches.

J is TRBJ2-5 and V is TRBV27; 12 nucleotides line up with TRBD1. The end of the DNA is better explained by TRBJ2-7, so the J call may be wrong. The CDR3 contains 18 residues. Germline CDR1 MNHEY, CDR2 SMNVEV (reference sequence). CDR3 in amino acids: CASSLLLPGQGAFDEQYF. In DNA form, the CDR3 reads TGTGCCAGCAGTTTGCTGCTCCCGGGACAGGGGGCTTTCGACGAGCAGTACTTC.

The chain employs TRBV28 and TRBJ2-2, with D unresolved. Germline CDR1 MDHEN, CDR2 SYDVKM. Trimming pared 7 bases from V and 3 bases from J, leaving 15 bases between. The CDR3 is made up of 15 amino acids. This CDR3 is CASNTIPWDTGELFF. The CDR3 DNA reads TGTGCCAGCAATACTATCCCATGGGACACCGGGGAGCTGTTTTTT.

V is TRBV5-1 and J is TRBJ2-5, with a possible D match to TRBD1 (6 bases). V lost 5 bases, J lost 3 bases, and 11 bases lay in between. Germline lookup yields CDR1 SGHRS and CDR2 YFSETQ. The length of the CDR3 is 13 residues. The CDR3, as DNA: TGCGCCAGCAGACTGCAGGGGAAAGAGACCCAGTACTTC. Its protein is CASRLQGKETQYF. Variable domain in full (rest from reference TRBV5-1 and TRBJ2-5): KAGVTQTPRYLIKTRGQQVTLSCSPISGHRSVSWYQQTPGQGLQFLFEYFSETQRNKGNFPGRFSGRQFSNSRSEMNVSTLELGDSALYLCASRLQGKETQYFGPGTRLLVL.

The chain joins TRBV6-1 to TRBJ1-5; no clear D gene. The CDR3 is made up of 15 amino acids. Trimming left V 0 bases short and J 2 bases short, with 8 bases between. Germline V gives CDR1 MNHNS, CDR2 SASEGT. The CDR3 is CASSEAPRGNQPQHF. CDR3 sequence (DNA): TGTGCCAGCAGTGAAGCCCCCCGGGGCAATCAGCCCCAGCATTTT.